These 7 T cell receptor beta chains were all obtained from the same sample, sequenced in a study of blood T cells in healthy people across ages (dated by TCRdb to between 2014 and 2016). Libraries were constructed by 5' RACE. Instrument on record: Illumina HiSeq 2500. A second about 6 to 11 cycle PCR used a sample-barcoded 5' primer and a J-beta primer mix. The public reads were quality trimmed at Q25 with fastp and then assembled into clones with MiXCR by TCRdb, keeping productive beta chains. Each CDR3 protein gets just one entry, which takes the most common genes and DNA from the rows behind it. The sample table lists hundreds of thousands of distinct CDR3 sequences, less than 40% of them with a count of one. The ten largest clones add up to 15% of the sample. Sequencing was performed on blood. These receptors all come from an elderly woman in good health. Donor details come from another sample of the same person, matched by shared clones.

V gene TRBV20-1 combines with J gene TRBJ1-1; D not resolved. The CDR3 has 12 amino acids. The V gene lost 6 bases and the J gene lost 7 bases, with 15 bases spanning the gap. Germline V CDR1 and CDR2: DFQATT, SNEGSKA (reference sequence). CDR3 sequence: CSASGAKFEAFF. The CDR3 bases are TGCAGTGCCAGTGGTGCCAAGTTTGAAGCTTTCTTT.

The chain recombines TRBV7-8 with TRBJ1-1; no clear D. CDR3 length equals 18 residues. V dropped 1 base and J dropped 1 base, with 19 bases sitting between them. Per the germline V gene, CDR1 is SGHVS and CDR2 is FQNEAQ. The CDR3: CASSLGGRRDSKNTEAFF. CDR3 coding DNA: TGTGCCAGCAGCTTAGGGGGTCGAAGGGATAGTAAGAACACTGAAGCTTTCTTT.

About this clonotype: A much larger clone differs by one base, so this may be a read error. V usage is TRBV3-1 and J usage is TRBJ2-7; TRBD2 aligns across 13 bases. The length of the CDR3 is 17 residues. Germline V gene data show CDR1 as LGHDT and CDR2 as YNNKEL (reference sequence). V lost 0 bases and J lost 7; bases outside the gene matches: 9. The CDR3 bases are TGTGCCAGCAGCCAAGATATGGAACTAGCGGGGGGGAATGAGCAGTACTTC. Protein sequence: CASSQDMELAGGNEQYF.

V usage is TRBV10-3 and J usage is TRBJ2-7; 9 bases align to TRBD1. V gave up 10 bases and J gave up 6 bases; unmatched junction bases: 13. CDR1 and CDR2 (germline): ENHRY, SYGVKD. This CDR3 spans 14 amino acids. Here the CDR3 DNA reads TGTGCCACACTTTCCGGGACAGGGTACGGCGAGCAGTACTTC. Amino acids: CATLSGTGYGEQYF.

The V call is TRBV5-4, the J call TRBJ2-7; 9 bases agree with TRBD1. V gave up 6 bases and J gave up 7 bases; unmatched junction bases: 14. The CDR3 has 15 amino acids. Germline V gene lookup returns CDR1 SGHNT and CDR2 YYREEE (reference sequence). The DNA of the CDR3 is TGTGCCAGCACCAACCGGGGGACAGGGCTTCGAGAGCAGTACTTC. It encodes CASTNRGTGLREQYF.

Many counts were recorded for this clonotype. The CDR3 sequence: CASSPLDDSTGELFF. CDR3 DNA: TGTGCCAGCTCACCCCTTGACGACAGCACCGGGGAGCTGTTTTTT. The chain joins TRBV18 to TRBJ2-2; D is perhaps TRBD1 (5 bases). The V gene lost 3 bases and the J gene lost 4 bases, with 12 bases spanning the gap. The CDR3 has 15 residues. Germline V CDR1 and CDR2: KGHSH, LQKENI.

This clonotype was counted ten times or more. The CDR3 protein is CASSQTGRITDTQYF. The CDR3 nucleotides read TGTGCCAGCAGCCAGACAGGGCGAATCACAGATACGCAGTATTTT. The J gene is TRBJ2-3, the V gene TRBV6-1; 7 bases line up with TRBD1. Germline V gene data show CDR1 as MNHNS and CDR2 as SASEGT. Trimming cost V 6 bases and J 2 bases; bases outside gene matches: 8. The CDR3 is 15 residues long.